The rows below give T cell receptor beta chains drawn from one sample of a study of T cell responses to AZD1222 COVID-19 vaccine. This table comes from immunoSEQ multiplex PCR, and its TCRdb copy is limited to in-frame clones, with some not included. Of about 100,000 clones in the sample, less than 90% were seen once. Sequences were derived from peripheral blood, sampled on day 0 of AZD1222 vaccination. Source of these receptors: an adult in good health. CDR3s leave out the opening cysteine and the closing phenylalanine or tryptophan. Not all rows give a size; the values are once, few, many and, for expanded clones, a class.

length,V,size,J,CDR3
12,TRBV9,.,TRBJ1-1,ASSVQGMNTEAF
13,TRBV29-1,.,TRBJ2-1,SVSDGTGGFGEQF
12,TRBV19,once,TRBJ2-2,ASSIGRSGGELF
14,TRBV19,.,TRBJ1-2,ASSSSPPGTGAGYT
16,TRBV28,.,TRBJ2-2,ASSLFVRQGLNTGELF
11,TRBV2,.,TRBJ1-5,ASSDREGQPQH
13,TRBV7-2,.,TRBJ2-3,ASSLGGRGTDTQY
13,TRBV21-1,.,TRBJ2-2,ASSKWEGVTGELF
13,TRBV6-2/TRBV6-3,few,TRBJ2-7,ASSSLTGMTYEQY
13,TRBV6-5,.,TRBJ2-7,ASSLAVQGLYEQY
11,TRBV7-8,.,TRBJ1-1,ASSLGATGGAF
13,TRBV7-2,.,TRBJ2-7,ASSLGGSGSGEQY
14,TRBV6-5,.,TRBJ2-3,ASSYSFLAGADTQY
13,TRBV7-2,.,TRBJ2-5,ASSQRGQGAGTQY
15,TRBV19,.,TRBJ1-2,ASTSQGQGAINYGYT
14,TRBV10-1,once,TRBJ2-1,ASSESASGGYNEQF
16,TRBV27,.,TRBJ1-1,ASSLLDSIGPEGTEAF
10,TRBV30,.,TRBJ2-7,AWSVQGYEQY
15,TRBV9,.,TRBJ2-1,ASSDPGQGPSYNEQF
15,TRBV5-4,.,TRBJ2-2,ASRSGLAGGNTGELF
10,TRBV29-1,.,TRBJ2-1,SVLEGANEQF
12,TRBV5-1,.,TRBJ2-1,ASSLGLSYNEQF
12,TRBV5-4,.,TRBJ2-3,ASSRDPSTDTQY
14,TRBV5-4,.,TRBJ1-1,ASSSGGTGAITEAF
14,TRBV7-2,.,TRBJ2-3,ASSLVAGTHTDTQY
11,TRBV5-1,.,TRBJ2-5,ASSLWGGETQY
13,TRBV5-6,.,TRBJ1-2,ASSLLSRGLGGYT
13,TRBV28,.,TRBJ2-1,ASSLWGSPNNEQF
11,TRBV19,.,TRBJ1-5,ASSQGPRQPQH
12,TRBV7-2,.,TRBJ2-2,ASSPNHVSGELF
13,TRBV30,.,TRBJ1-4,AWSVPGRVKEKLF
16,TRBV11-2,once,TRBJ1-2,ASSLRSRKGQGDYGYT
13,TRBV7-8,.,TRBJ1-2,ASSLYAEDHRGYT
12,TRBV7-8,once,TRBJ2-7,ASSLAGGSYEQY
11,TRBV5-4,.,TRBJ2-5,ASSRTWSETQY
16,TRBV28,.,TRBJ1-4,ASSPYPADLPKDEKLF
14,TRBV30,.,TRBJ2-2,AWSPFGPANTGELF